The source of this T cell receptor (beta chain) is a study of blood T cell repertoires in COVID-19. Study as a whole: The analysed material was cDNA or gDNA that came from T cells, B-cell-depleted T cells, or PBMCs.

This clone occurred a few times. Authors' analysis steps: The assay estimated nucleated cells by amplifying reference gene primers. Only in-frame clones appear in the TCRdb table, and some are missing; sequencing was by immunoSEQ multiplex PCR. V, J and clone size are taken as reported in that table, and D and trimming were inferred from the DNA itself. Here the sample spans 60,000 or so clones, around 80% being singletons. This TCR was sampled from a man younger than 40 with COVID-19, enrolled during active disease. Sequencing was done on a sample of peripheral blood.

DNA of the CDR3: TGTGCCAGCAGTGAACAGGGCGGGAGCTCCTACGAGCAGTACTTC. It codes for CASSEQGGSSYEQYF. The J gene is TRBJ2-7, the V gene TRBV6-1, with 7 bases lining up with TRBD2. The V segment lost 2 bases and the J segment 0 bases; nucleotides outside the gene matches: 4. The CDR3 extends over 15 amino acids. The V gene's germline CDR1 is MNHNS and CDR2 SASEGT.